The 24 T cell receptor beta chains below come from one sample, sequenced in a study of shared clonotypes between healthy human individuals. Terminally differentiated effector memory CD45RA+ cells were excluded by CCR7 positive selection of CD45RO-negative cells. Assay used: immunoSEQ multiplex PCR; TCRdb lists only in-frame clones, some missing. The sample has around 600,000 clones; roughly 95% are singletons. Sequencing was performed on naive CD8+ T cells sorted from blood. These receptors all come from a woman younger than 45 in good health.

CDR3 nucleotide sequence: TGTGCCAGCAGTTTGGGGCAGTTCTCCTACGAGCAGTACTTC. The encoded protein is CASSLGQFSYEQYF. The chain has TRBV28 and TRBJ2-7; possible D gene TRBD1, 5 bases. The ends were cut back, 3 bases at V and 0 bases at J, with 9 bases in the middle. Germline CDR1 is MDHEN and CDR2 is SYDVKM. This CDR3 comprises 14 residues.

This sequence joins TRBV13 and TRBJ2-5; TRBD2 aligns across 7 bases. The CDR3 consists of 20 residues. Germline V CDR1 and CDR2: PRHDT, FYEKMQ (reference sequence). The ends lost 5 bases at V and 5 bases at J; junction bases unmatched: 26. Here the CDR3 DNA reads TGTGCCAGCAGCCCACCCTCGATGTTTAGGGGAGCGGGGAGCGGGGAGACCCAGTACTTC. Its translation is CASSPPSMFRGAGSGETQYF. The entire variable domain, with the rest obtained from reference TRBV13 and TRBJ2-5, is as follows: AAGVIQSPRHLIKEKRETATLKCYPIPRHDTVYWYQQGPGQDPQFLISFYEKMQSDKGSIPDRFSAQQFSDYHSELNMSSLELGDSALYFCASSPPSMFRGAGSGETQYFGPGTRLLVL.

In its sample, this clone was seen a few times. The CDR3: CASSHRQGSSYEQYF. CDR3 bases: TGTGCCAGCAGCCACCGACAGGGAAGCTCCTACGAGCAGTACTTC. The chain recombines TRBV6-1 with TRBJ2-7, with 7 bases that match TRBD1. J lost 0 bases, V lost 6 bases, and 8 bases had no gene match. The CDR3 contains 15 residues. The germline V gene has CDR1 MNHNS and CDR2 SASEGT.

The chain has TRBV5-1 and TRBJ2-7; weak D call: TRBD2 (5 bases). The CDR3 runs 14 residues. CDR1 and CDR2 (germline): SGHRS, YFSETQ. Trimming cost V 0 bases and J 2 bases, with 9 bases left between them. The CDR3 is CASSLAGEPYEQYF. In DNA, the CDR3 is TGCGCCAGCAGCTTGGCCGGGGAGCCCTACGAGCAGTACTTC.

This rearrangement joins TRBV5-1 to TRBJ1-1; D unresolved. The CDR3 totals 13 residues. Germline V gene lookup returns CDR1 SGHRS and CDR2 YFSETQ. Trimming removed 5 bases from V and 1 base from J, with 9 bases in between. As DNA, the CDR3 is TGCGCCAGCAGTTCGCCAGAGAACACTGAAGCTTTCTTT. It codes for CASSSPENTEAFF.

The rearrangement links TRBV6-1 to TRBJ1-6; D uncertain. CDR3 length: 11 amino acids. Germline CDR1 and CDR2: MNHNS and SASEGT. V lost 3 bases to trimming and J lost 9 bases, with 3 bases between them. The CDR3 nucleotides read TGTGCCAGCAGTGATGGTTCACCCCTCCACTTT. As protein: CASSDGSPLHF.

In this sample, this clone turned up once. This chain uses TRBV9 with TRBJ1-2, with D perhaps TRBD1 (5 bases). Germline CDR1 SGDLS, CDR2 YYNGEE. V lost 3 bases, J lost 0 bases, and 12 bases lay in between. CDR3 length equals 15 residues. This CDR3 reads CASSGGTATNYGYTF. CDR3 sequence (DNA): TGTGCCAGCAGCGGGGGGACGGCGACTAACTATGGCTACACCTTC.

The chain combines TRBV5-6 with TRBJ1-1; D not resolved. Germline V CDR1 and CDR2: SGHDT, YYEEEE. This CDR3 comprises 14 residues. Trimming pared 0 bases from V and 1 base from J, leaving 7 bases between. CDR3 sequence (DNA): TGTGCCAGCAGCTTGGAATTCGGGAACACTGAAGCTTTCTTT. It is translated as CASSLEFGNTEAFF.

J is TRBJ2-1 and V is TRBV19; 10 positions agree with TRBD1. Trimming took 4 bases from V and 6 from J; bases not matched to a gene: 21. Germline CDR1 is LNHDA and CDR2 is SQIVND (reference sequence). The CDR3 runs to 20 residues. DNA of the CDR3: TGTGCCAGTAGTACCCCCTGGACAGGGGGGTTCGTTCGGGGCGGCAATGAGCAGTTCTTC. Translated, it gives CASSTPWTGGFVRGGNEQFF.

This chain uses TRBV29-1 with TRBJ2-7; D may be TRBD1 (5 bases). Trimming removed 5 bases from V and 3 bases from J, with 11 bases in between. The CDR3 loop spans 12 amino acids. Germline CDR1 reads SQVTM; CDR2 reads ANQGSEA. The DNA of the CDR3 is TGCAGCGTTTCAAGGGGAAACTACGAGCAGTACTTC. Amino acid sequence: CSVSRGNYEQYF.

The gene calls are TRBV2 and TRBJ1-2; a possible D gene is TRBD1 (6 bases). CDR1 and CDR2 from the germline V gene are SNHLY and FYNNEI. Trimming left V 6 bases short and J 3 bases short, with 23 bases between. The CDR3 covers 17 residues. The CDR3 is CASSHPTGALLHYGYTF. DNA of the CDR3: TGTGCCAGCAGCCACCCGACAGGCGCGCTTCTCCACTATGGCTACACCTTC.

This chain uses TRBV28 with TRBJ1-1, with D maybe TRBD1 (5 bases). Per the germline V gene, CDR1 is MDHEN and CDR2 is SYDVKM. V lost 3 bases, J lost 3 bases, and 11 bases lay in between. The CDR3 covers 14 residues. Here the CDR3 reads CASSFVGGDTEAFF. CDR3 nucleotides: TGTGCCAGCAGTTTCGTGGGGGGGGACACTGAAGCTTTCTTT.

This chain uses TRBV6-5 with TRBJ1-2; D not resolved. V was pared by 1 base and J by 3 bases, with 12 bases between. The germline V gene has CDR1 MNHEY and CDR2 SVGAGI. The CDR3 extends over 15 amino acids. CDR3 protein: CASSYFQRGDYGYTF. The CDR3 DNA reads TGTGCCAGCAGTTACTTTCAGCGCGGGGACTATGGCTACACCTTC.

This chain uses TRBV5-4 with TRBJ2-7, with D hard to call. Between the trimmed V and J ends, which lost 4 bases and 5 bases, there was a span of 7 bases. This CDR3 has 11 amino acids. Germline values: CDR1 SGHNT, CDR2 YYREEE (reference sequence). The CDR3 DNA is TGTGCCAGCAGCAATAACCACGAGCAGTACTTC. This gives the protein CASSNNHEQYF. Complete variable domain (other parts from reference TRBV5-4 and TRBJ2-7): ETGVTQSPTHLIKTRGQQVTLRCSSQSGHNTVSWYQQALGQGPQFIFQYYREEENGRGNFPPRFSGLQFPNYSSELNVNALELDDSALYLCASSNNHEQYFGPGTRLTVT.

The CDR3 sequence: CSVVERAYEQYF. CDR3 DNA sequence: TGCAGCGTTGTCGAACGAGCCTACGAGCAGTACTTC. The chain joins TRBV29-1 to TRBJ2-5; D gene unclear. The assigned J gene may be wrong: the sequence end matches TRBJ2-7 better. The CDR3 is 12 residues long. Germline V gene data show CDR1 as SQVTM and CDR2 as ANQGSEA.

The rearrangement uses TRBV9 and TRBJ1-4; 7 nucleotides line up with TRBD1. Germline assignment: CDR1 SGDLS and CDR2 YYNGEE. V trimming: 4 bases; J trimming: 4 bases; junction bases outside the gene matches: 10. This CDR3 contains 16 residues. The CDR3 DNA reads TGTGCCAGCAGCCCCAGACAGGGAAGGGATAATGAAAAACTGTTTTTT. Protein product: CASSPRQGRDNEKLFF.

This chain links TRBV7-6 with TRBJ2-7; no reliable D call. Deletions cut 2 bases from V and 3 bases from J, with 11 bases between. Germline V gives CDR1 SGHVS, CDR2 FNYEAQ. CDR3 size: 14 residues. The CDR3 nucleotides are TGTGCCAGCAGCTTATATGGCGGAAACTACGAGCAGTACTTC. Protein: CASSLYGGNYEQYF.

CDR3 nucleotides: TGTGCCAGCAGCTTAAACCAAAGACAGGAACCTTACGAGCAGTACTTC. The encoded protein is CASSLNQRQEPYEQYF. This sequence joins TRBV5-4 and TRBJ2-7, with D maybe TRBD1 (6 bases). The CDR3 has 16 amino acids. The germline V and J ends were trimmed by 2 bases and 4 bases, with 19 bases remaining between them. Germline CDR1 and CDR2: SGHNT and YYREEE (reference sequence).

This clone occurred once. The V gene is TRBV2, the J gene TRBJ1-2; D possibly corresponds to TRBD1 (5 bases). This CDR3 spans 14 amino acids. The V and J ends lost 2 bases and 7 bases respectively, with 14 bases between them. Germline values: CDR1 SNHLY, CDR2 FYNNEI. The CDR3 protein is CASSEKGDPTGYTF. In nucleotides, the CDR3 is TGTGCCAGCAGTGAAAAAGGGGACCCGACTGGCTACACCTTC.

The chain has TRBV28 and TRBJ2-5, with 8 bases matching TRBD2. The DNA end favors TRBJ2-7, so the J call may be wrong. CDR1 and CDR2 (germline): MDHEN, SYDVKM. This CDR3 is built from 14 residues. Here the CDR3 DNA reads TGTGCCAGCAGTTTATTCGGACTAGCTCACGAGCAGTACTTC. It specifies CASSLFGLAHEQYF.

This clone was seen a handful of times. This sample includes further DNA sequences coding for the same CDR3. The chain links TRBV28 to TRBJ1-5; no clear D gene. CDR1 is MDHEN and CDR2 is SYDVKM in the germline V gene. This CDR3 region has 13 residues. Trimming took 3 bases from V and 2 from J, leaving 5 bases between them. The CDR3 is CASSLAGNQPQHF. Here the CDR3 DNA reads TGTGCCAGCAGTTTGGCAGGCAATCAGCCCCAGCATTTT.

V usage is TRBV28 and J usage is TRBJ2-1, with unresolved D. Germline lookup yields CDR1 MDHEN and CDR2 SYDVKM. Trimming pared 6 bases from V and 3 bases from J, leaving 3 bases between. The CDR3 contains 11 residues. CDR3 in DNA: TGTGCCAGCAGGGGCTACAATGAGCAGTTCTTC. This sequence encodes CASRGYNEQFF.

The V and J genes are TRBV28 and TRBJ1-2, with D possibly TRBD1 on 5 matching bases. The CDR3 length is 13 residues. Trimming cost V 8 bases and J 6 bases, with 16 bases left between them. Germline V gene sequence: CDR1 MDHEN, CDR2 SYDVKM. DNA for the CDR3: TGTGCCAGCCTAGACAGCCCCTCTGATGGCTACACCTTC. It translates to CASLDSPSDGYTF.

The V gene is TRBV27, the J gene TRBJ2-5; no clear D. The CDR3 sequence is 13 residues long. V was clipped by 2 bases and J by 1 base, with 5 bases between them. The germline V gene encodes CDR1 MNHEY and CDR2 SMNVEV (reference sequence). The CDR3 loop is CASSLQIQETQYF. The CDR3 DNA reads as TGTGCCAGCAGTTTACAGATCCAAGAGACCCAGTACTTC.